This TCR beta chain was sequenced during a study of neoadjuvant anti-PD-1 for oral cavity cancer. Study results and caveats: Only a few patients per response group were TCR-analyzed; validation needed. Post-nivolumab, blood T cell clonality was significantly elevated in non-responders.

With respect to this clone: No antigen is known for it.

Stage II-IVA oral cavity squamous cell carcinoma was new and untreated by systemic or radiation therapy. Trimming took 10 bases from V and 8 from J; bases not matched to a gene: 2. The CDR3 spans 10 residues. Germline loops: CDR1 MNHEY, CDR2 SVGAGI. Blood libraries mostly used about 0.5 ug genomic DNA, six replicates each. Only in-frame clones appear in the TCRdb table, and some are missing; sequencing was by immunoSEQ multiplex PCR. The sample lists 15,000 to 20,000 clones, approximately 79% seen once, with roughly 2.8% in the top ten. The chain has TRBV6-5 and TRBJ2-1; 7 bases match TRBD1. The TCR sequence derives from a person aged 40 to 85 with oral cavity squamous cell carcinoma. The material was PBMCs, obtained before nivolumab (anti-PD-1) treatment. CDR3 protein: CANRGDEQFF. The CDR3 nucleotides are TGTGCCAACAGGGGCGATGAGCAGTTCTTC.